A selection of T cell receptor beta chains follows, all from one sample in a study of vaccination effects on CD4 cells after COVID-19. Their specific antigens are unknown. Assay used: immunoSEQ multiplex PCR; TCRdb lists only in-frame clones, some missing. The sample yields under 85,000 clones, 77% seen once. The sequencing used CD4+ T cells from PBMCs cultured with HCoV-OC43 spike peptides, collected after COVID-19 vaccination. These receptor sequences come from a human donor who received a COVID-19 vaccine. Both conserved end residues are part of each CDR3.

TRBV19	TRBJ1-5	CASSPNGQGYQPQHF
TRBV14	TRBJ2-1	CASSHVLGEGPGGYEQFF
TRBV24-1	TRBJ1-6	CATSDSGNSPLHF
TRBV29-1	TRBJ1-4	CSVRQGFDEKLFF
TRBV5-1	TRBJ1-2	CASSLRGQGHGYTF
TRBV7-2	TRBJ2-5	CASSLAGLQETQYF
TRBV7-9	TRBJ2-2	CASSLESNTGELFF
TRBV18	TRBJ2-1	CASSPQRETYNEQFF
TRBV24-1	TRBJ2-5	CATSDPTGLAGAETQYF
TRBV28	TRBJ1-3	CASRTADSGNTIYF